A selection of T cell receptor beta chains follows, all from one sample in a study of OX40 agonist ivuxolimab in advanced cancers. Profiling relied on immunoSEQ multiplex PCR, and the TCRdb table lists in-frame clones only, not all of them. Of approximately 19,000 clones in the sample, approximately 85% are singletons; the top ten hold roughly two thirds. The specimen was CD4+ or CD8+ T cells sorted from blood, collected in a trial of the OX40 agonist ivuxolimab. Source of these receptors: an adult with an advanced solid tumor such as melanoma, head and neck, liver or kidney cancer. Each CDR3 is given with its conserved first and last residue.

TRBJ2-7 11 TRBV28 CASRFGNEQYF
TRBJ2-3 14 TRBV15 CATSLGGFTDTQYF
TRBJ1-1 15 TRBV5-5 CASSFGTGGSTEAFF
TRBJ2-7 15 TRBV19 CASSPGQGASYEQYF
TRBJ1-2 13 TRBV12-5 CASGSDRGDGYTF
TRBJ1-6 16 TRBV5-1 CASSDPGQGYNSPLHF
TRBJ2-3 14 TRBV7-3 CASSLRVSTDTQYF
TRBJ2-1 15 TRBV7-9 CASSSTGPDYNEQFF
TRBJ2-7 14 TRBV19 CASSLTGSNYEQYF
TRBJ1-1 13 TRBV19 CASTMGENTEAFF
TRBJ1-3 14 TRBV9 CASSVTRAGNTIYF
TRBJ2-2 11 TRBV12-5 CASGGGGELFF
TRBJ2-3 15 TRBV27 CASNSVGAGADTQYF
TRBJ2-1 15 TRBV7-9 CASSLGGASYNEQFF
TRBJ2-5 14 TRBV6-1 CASSERGGEETQYF
TRBJ2-1 16 TRBV29-1 CSVERQGGTSYNEQFF
TRBJ2-7 14 TRBV7-9 CAIKSGAGGNEQYF
TRBJ2-3 14 TRBV1 CTSILPPGTDTQYF
TRBJ2-1 16 TRBV7-7 CASSPNGLAGYNEQFF
TRBJ2-1 14 TRBV6-6 CASGVAGAYNEQFF
TRBJ1-4 15 TRBV27 CASSPRPTGLEKLFF
TRBJ2-1 15 TRBV7-9 CASSNPGLADNEQFF
TRBJ1-2 10 TRBV20-1 CSATGDGYTF
TRBJ2-3 16 TRBV9 CASSANLAGGRDTQYF
TRBJ1-1 13 TRBV4-1 CASRPPGQGETFF
TRBJ1-1 13 TRBV27 CASRWGGHTEAFF
TRBJ2-1 14 TRBV6-1 CASSPGQGWDEQFF
TRBJ2-1 14 TRBV7-9 CASSPVLRNGEQFF
TRBJ2-7 16 TRBV28 CASTQRGLTRAYEQYF
TRBJ1-2 14 TRBV30 CASKPRGRVYGYTF
TRBJ2-1 17 TRBV7-3 CASSLDGGPSSYNEQFF
TRBJ2-3 15 TRBV14 CASSLGTANTDTQYF
TRBJ2-3 15 TRBV2 CASGGDTEGGDTQYF
TRBJ2-7 11 TRBV10-2 CASSDTLEQYF
TRBJ1-5 15 TRBV25-1 CASSDGTVSNQPQHF